The 29 T cell receptor beta chains reported below all come from one sample, sequenced in a study of OX40 agonist ivuxolimab in advanced cancers. Repertoires were generated with immunoSEQ multiplex PCR, while TCRdb's copy carries only in-frame clones and drops some. This table has some 41,000 clones, 75% to 90% appearing once. Sequences were derived from CD4+ or CD8+ T cells sorted from blood, sampled in a trial of the OX40 agonist ivuxolimab. These receptors originate from an adult with an advanced solid tumor such as melanoma, head and neck, liver or kidney cancer.

The chain links TRBV6-5 to TRBJ1-5; D might be TRBD1 (5 bases). Germline-derived CDR1 and CDR2 are MNHEY and SVGAGI. V was clipped by 5 bases and J by 4 bases, with 12 bases between them. CDR3 size: 14 residues. The CDR3 is CASSAITGNQPQHF. The CDR3, as DNA: TGTGCCAGCAGTGCCATAACAGGAAATCAGCCCCAGCATTTT.

This clone has only one observation. This chain joins TRBV6-1 and TRBJ2-1; 11 bases align to TRBD2. J lost 4 bases, V lost 5 bases, and 4 bases had no gene match. Germline V gene sequence: CDR1 MNHNS, CDR2 SASEGT. The CDR3 consists of 15 residues. The CDR3 reads CASSLLAGGYNEQFF. DNA of the CDR3: TGTGCCAGCAGTCTCCTAGCGGGAGGATACAATGAGCAGTTCTTC.

This clone was observed a few times. The V and J genes are TRBV7-2 and TRBJ1-5; possibly TRBD1 for D (5 bases). The germline V gene encodes CDR1 SGHTA and CDR2 FQGNSA. V lost 6 bases to trimming and J lost 8 bases, with 11 bases between them. The CDR3 covers 12 residues. The CDR3 nucleotides are TGTGCCAGCAGTCCCCCAGGGAAGCCCCAGCATTTT. Its protein product is CASSPPGKPQHF.

This rearrangement joins TRBV5-1 to TRBJ2-7; D is possibly TRBD2 (6 bases). The V gene lost 2 bases and the J gene lost 3 bases, with 6 bases spanning the gap. The CDR3 contains 12 residues. The germline V gene encodes CDR1 SGHRS and CDR2 YFSETQ. DNA of the CDR3: TGCGCCAGCAGCTTCGGGGGCTACGAGCAGTACTTC. Protein product: CASSFGGYEQYF.

The chain combines TRBV5-4 with TRBJ2-7; a possible D gene is TRBD2 (5 bases). Germline CDR1 and CDR2: SGHNT and YYREEE (reference sequence). Trimming cost V 2 bases and J 3 bases, with 6 bases left between them. CDR3 size: 12 residues. CDR3 nucleotides: TGTGCCAGCAGCTTCGGGGACTACGAGCAGTACTTC. It translates to CASSFGDYEQYF.

The chain carries TRBV11-2 and TRBJ2-7; D is undetermined. The germline gives CDR1 SGHAT, CDR2 FQNNGV. The CDR3 runs to 13 residues. Trimming left V 5 bases short and J 4 bases short, with 12 bases between. Here the CDR3 DNA reads TGTGCCAGCAGCCTTCGGTGGCAGTACGAGCAGTACTTC. It codes for CASSLRWQYEQYF.

The rearrangement uses TRBV5-8 and TRBJ1-1, with 9 nucleotides matching TRBD1. Looked up from germline, CDR1 is SGHTS and CDR2 is YDEGEE. CDR3 size: 17 residues. V dropped 4 bases and J dropped 3; count of bases not matched to a gene: 13. The CDR3 region has the DNA TGTGCCAGCAGCCCGGAGGGGACAGGGCGATCCGACACTGAAGCTTTCTTT. Residues: CASSPEGTGRSDTEAFF.

The J gene is TRBJ2-2, the V gene TRBV19; D is perhaps TRBD2 (6 bases). The CDR3 length is 14 residues. The germline CDR1 and CDR2 sequences are LNHDA and SQIVND (reference sequence). Trimming pared 4 bases from V and 6 bases from J, leaving 12 bases between. CDR3 region: CASSTEGRPGELFF. The CDR3 DNA reads as TGTGCCAGTAGTACCGAAGGGAGGCCCGGGGAGCTGTTTTTT.

The chain is built from TRBV5-6 and TRBJ1-5; 9 bases agree with TRBD1. V lost 1 base and J lost 4; bases outside the gene matches: 3. Germline assignment: CDR1 SGHDT and CDR2 YYEEEE. The CDR3 is 15 amino acids. As DNA, the CDR3 is TGTGCCAGCAGCTTGTCGGACAGGGGAAATCAGCCCCAGCATTTT. This encodes CASSLSDRGNQPQHF.

V gene TRBV19 combines with J gene TRBJ2-6, with TRBD1 matching 12 bases. This CDR3 is 19 amino acids long. Germline values: CDR1 LNHDA, CDR2 SQIVND (reference sequence). V gave up 6 bases and J gave up 2 bases; unmatched junction bases: 11. The CDR3 here is CASSLSPGQGAPGANVLTF. As DNA, the CDR3 is TGTGCCAGTAGCCTATCCCCGGGACAGGGGGCCCCTGGGGCCAACGTCCTGACTTTC.

The V call is TRBV5-1, the J call TRBJ2-1; D not resolved. V was trimmed by 5 bases and J by 8 bases, leaving 11 bases between them. Per the germline V gene, CDR1 is SGHRS and CDR2 is YFSETQ. There are 12 residues in the CDR3. Here the CDR3 DNA reads TGCGCCAGCAGAGTCACCCGTGATGAGCAGTTCTTC. Translated: CASRVTRDEQFF.

This rearrangement joins TRBV29-1 to TRBJ1-5; D unresolved. CDR1 and CDR2 from the germline V gene are SQVTM and ANQGSEA. The CDR3 length is 13 residues. The V gene lost 3 bases and the J gene lost 3 bases, with 9 bases spanning the gap. CDR3 DNA sequence: TGCAGCGTTGATGCCGGGCCCAATCAGCCCCAGCATTTT. It specifies CSVDAGPNQPQHF. The full variable domain, in which reference TRBV29-1 and TRBJ1-5 provide the parts outside the CDR3, is SAVISQKPSRDICQRGTSLTIQCQVDSQVTMMFWYRQQPGQSLTLIATANQGSEATYESGFVIDKFPISRPNLTFSTLTVSNMSPEDSSIYLCSVDAGPNQPQHFGDGTRLSIL.

This rearrangement joins TRBV2 to TRBJ2-2, with 10 bases aligning to TRBD1. With V trimmed by 9 bases and J by 3 bases, 1 base remained unmatched. The CDR3 is made up of 13 amino acids. CDR1 SNHLY and CDR2 FYNNEI come from the germline V gene. Here the CDR3 DNA reads TGTGCCAGTGGACAGGGGGACACCGGGGAGCTGTTTTTT. Translated, it gives CASGQGDTGELFF.

The chain couples TRBV5-1 to TRBJ2-4; TRBD1 is a possible D gene (7 bases). CDR3 length: 16 residues. The germline CDR1 and CDR2 sequences are SGHRS and YFSETQ. The germline V and J ends were trimmed by 1 base and 3 bases, with 14 bases remaining between them. The CDR3 here is CASSLSLQGGKNIQYF. CDR3 sequence (DNA): TGCGCCAGCAGCTTGAGTCTCCAGGGGGGCAAAAACATTCAGTACTTC.

This sequence joins TRBV4-1 and TRBJ1-3, with a weak D call TRBD1 (6 bases). CDR3 length: 17 amino acids. Germline V lookup: CDR1 MGHRA, CDR2 YSYEKL. Trimming stripped 0 bases from V and 7 bases from J, with 19 bases between. CDR3 in DNA: TGCGCCAGCAGCCAAGACGGGCAGGGGAGTTCTGTCAACACCATATATTTT. Translation: CASSQDGQGSSVNTIYF.

The V gene is TRBV7-6, the J gene TRBJ1-3; D remains unclear. CDR1 is SGHVS and CDR2 is FNYEAQ in the germline V gene. The CDR3 is made up of 14 amino acids. V lost 5 bases and J 2 bases, leaving 10 bases between the germline ends. CDR3 DNA: TGTGCCAGCAGCCAAAATATGGCTGGAAACACCATATATTTT. This encodes CASSQNMAGNTIYF.

In its sample, this clone was seen a few times. This chain uses TRBV6-6 with TRBJ2-7, with unresolved D. Germline V gives CDR1 MNHNY, CDR2 SVGAGI (reference sequence). Trimming took 0 bases from V and 10 from J, leaving 10 bases between them. This CDR3 is built from 12 residues. The CDR3 sequence is CASSYSKPPQYF. In nucleotides, the CDR3 is TGTGCCAGCAGTTACTCGAAACCGCCCCAGTACTTC.

This chain connects TRBV7-9 to TRBJ2-1, with 10 bases identical to TRBD2. Germline CDR1 SEHNR, CDR2 FQNEAQ (reference sequence). The CDR3 has 16 residues. The V and J ends lost 1 base and 9 bases, in that order; junction bases with no gene match: 9. CDR3 DNA sequence: TGTGCCAGCAGCTTAGGTTTCGCTAGCGGGAGTGGTGAGCAGTTCTTC. Translating it yields CASSLGFASGSGEQFF.

CDR3 sequence: CASSSLSGYTF. The DNA of the CDR3 is TGTGCCAGCAGTTCCCTGAGTGGCTACACCTTC. The V call is TRBV28, the J call TRBJ1-2; no clear D. The CDR3 length is 11 residues. Germline V gene data show CDR1 as MDHEN and CDR2 as SYDVKM. V was clipped by 4 bases and J by 7 bases, with 7 bases between them.

The V gene is TRBV7-2, the J gene TRBJ1-5; D uncertain. In germline, CDR1 is SGHTA, CDR2 FQGNSA. The germline V and J ends were trimmed by 3 bases and 0 bases, with 9 bases remaining between them. The CDR3 is 15 amino acids. The CDR3 nucleotides are TGTGCCAGCAGCTTTGGCAGGCATAGCAATCAGCCCCAGCATTTT. The encoded protein is CASSFGRHSNQPQHF. Supplemented by reference TRBV7-2 and TRBJ1-5, the full variable domain reads GAGVSQSPSNKVTEKGKDVELRCDPISGHTALYWYRQSLGQGLEFLIYFQGNSAPDKSGLPSDRFSAERTGGSVSTLTIQRTQQEDSAVYLCASSFGRHSNQPQHFGDGTRLSIL.

The chain links TRBV10-2 to TRBJ2-7; possible D gene TRBD1, 5 bases. Germline values: CDR1 WSHSY, CDR2 SAAADI. Between the trimmed V and J ends, which lost 3 bases and 1 base, there was a span of 13 bases. The CDR3 is 15 amino acids. The CDR3 here is CASSDGPGKSYEQYF. The CDR3 region has the DNA TGCGCCAGCAGTGACGGTCCAGGGAAGTCCTACGAGCAGTACTTC.

The chain links TRBV7-9 to TRBJ2-3; 8 nucleotides match TRBD2. Trimming removed 7 bases from V and 6 bases from J; junction bases left unmatched: 6. CDR3 length equals 13 residues. CDR1 and CDR2 (germline): SEHNR, FQNEAQ (reference sequence). The CDR3 DNA is TGTGCCAGCACAGAGCGGGGGCCGGATACGCAGTATTTT. This gives the protein CASTERGPDTQYF.

DNA of the CDR3: TGTGCCAGCAGTGACCAAGCGGGACTGTTCAATGAGCAGTTCTTC. It encodes CASSDQAGLFNEQFF. The gene calls are TRBV6-4 and TRBJ2-1; TRBD2 matches at 7 bases. Germline CDR1 MRHNA, CDR2 SNTAGT. This CDR3 comprises 15 residues. The junction had 7 bases not matched to a gene; V was cut back by 2 bases and J by 6 bases.

V usage is TRBV10-3 and J usage is TRBJ2-3; D is undetermined. Trimming removed 4 bases from V and 0 bases from J, with 11 bases in between. Germline assignment: CDR1 ENHRY and CDR2 SYGVKD. The CDR3 length is 15 residues. In DNA, the CDR3 is TGTGCCATCAGTGTAGACCTATCTAGCACAGATACGCAGTATTTT. This sequence encodes CAISVDLSSTDTQYF.

This sequence joins TRBV5-5 and TRBJ1-2; no definite D call. Trimming cost V 0 bases and J 8 bases, with 8 bases left between them. The germline CDR1 and CDR2 sequences are SGHKS and YYEKEE (reference sequence). The CDR3 is made up of 12 amino acids. The chain's CDR3 is CASSLEGFGYTF. DNA for the CDR3: TGTGCCAGCAGCTTGGAAGGGTTCGGCTACACCTTC.

The chain recombines TRBV2 with TRBJ2-6; D call uncertain. Trimming took 1 base from V and 4 from J, leaving 11 bases between them. The length of the CDR3 is 16 residues. Per the germline V gene, CDR1 is SNHLY and CDR2 is FYNNEI. As DNA, the CDR3 is TGTGCCAGCAGTGAAGGGAAGGGAACCGGGGCCAACGTCCTGACTTTC. It codes for CASSEGKGTGANVLTF.

V usage is TRBV18 and J usage is TRBJ2-6, with 7 nucleotides matching TRBD1. CDR3 length equals 16 residues. Trimming removed 0 bases from V and 2 bases from J; junction bases left unmatched: 1. CDR1 is KGHSH, CDR2 LQKENI, per germline. CDR3 sequence reads: CASSPPTGTGANVLTF. DNA for the CDR3: TGTGCCAGCTCACCACCGACAGGGACTGGGGCCAACGTCCTGACTTTC.

The chain uses TRBV21-1 and TRBJ2-5; the D segment call TRBD2 is taken from the table without a DNA check. TRBV21-1 is a listed pseudogene. This CDR3 region has 14 residues. In DNA, the CDR3 is TGTGCCAGCAGCACCCTAGCGGATCAAGAGACCCAGTACTTC. Its translation: CASSTLADQETQYF.

The chain combines TRBV10-3 with TRBJ1-1, with 8 bases fitting TRBD1. With V trimmed by 3 bases and J by 5 bases, 2 bases remained unmatched. In germline, CDR1 is ENHRY, CDR2 SYGVKD. The CDR3 is 13 amino acids. DNA for the CDR3: TGTGCCATCAGTGATTACAGGGGGACTGAAGCTTTCTTT. Translated: CAISDYRGTEAFF.